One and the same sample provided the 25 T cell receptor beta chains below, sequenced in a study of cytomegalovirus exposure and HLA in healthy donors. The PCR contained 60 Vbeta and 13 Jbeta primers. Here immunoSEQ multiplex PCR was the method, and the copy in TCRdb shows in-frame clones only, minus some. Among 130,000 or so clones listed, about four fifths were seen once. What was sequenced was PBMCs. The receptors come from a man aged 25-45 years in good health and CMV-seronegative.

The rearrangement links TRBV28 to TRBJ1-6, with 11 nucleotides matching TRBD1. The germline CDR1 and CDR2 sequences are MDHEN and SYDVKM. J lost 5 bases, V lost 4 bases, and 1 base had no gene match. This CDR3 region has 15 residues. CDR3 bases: TGTGCCAGCAGTTCGGACAGGGGGCATAATTCACCCCTCCACTTT. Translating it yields CASSSDRGHNSPLHF.

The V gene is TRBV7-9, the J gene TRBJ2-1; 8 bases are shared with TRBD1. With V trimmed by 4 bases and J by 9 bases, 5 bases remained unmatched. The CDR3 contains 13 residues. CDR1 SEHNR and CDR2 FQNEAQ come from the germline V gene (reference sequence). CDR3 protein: CASSSSDRVEQFF. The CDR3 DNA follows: TGTGCCAGCAGCTCATCGGACAGGGTTGAGCAGTTCTTC.

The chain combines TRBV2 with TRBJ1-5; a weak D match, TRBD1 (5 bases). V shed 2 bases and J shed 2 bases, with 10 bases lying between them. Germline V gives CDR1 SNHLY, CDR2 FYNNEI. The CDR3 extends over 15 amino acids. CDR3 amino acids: CASSEWGGGNQPQHF. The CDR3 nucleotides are TGTGCCAGCAGTGAATGGGGAGGGGGCAATCAGCCCCAGCATTTT.

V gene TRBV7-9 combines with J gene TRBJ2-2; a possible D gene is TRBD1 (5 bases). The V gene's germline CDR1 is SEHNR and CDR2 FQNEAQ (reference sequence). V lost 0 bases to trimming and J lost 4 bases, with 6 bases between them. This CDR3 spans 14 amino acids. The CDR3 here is CASSLAGATGELFF. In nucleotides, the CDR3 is TGTGCCAGCAGCTTAGCAGGGGCCACCGGGGAGCTGTTTTTT.

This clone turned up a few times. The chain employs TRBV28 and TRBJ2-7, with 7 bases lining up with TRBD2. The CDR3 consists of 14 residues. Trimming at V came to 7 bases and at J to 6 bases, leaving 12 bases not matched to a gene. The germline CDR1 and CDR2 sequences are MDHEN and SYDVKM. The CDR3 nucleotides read TGTGCCAGCACCCACGGGGGGAGTTTACCCGAGCAGTACTTC. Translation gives CASTHGGSLPEQYF.

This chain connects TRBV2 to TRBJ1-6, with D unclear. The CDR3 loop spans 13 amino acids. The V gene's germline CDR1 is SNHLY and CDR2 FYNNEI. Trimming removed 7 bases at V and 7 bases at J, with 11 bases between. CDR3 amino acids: CASKRLENSPLHF. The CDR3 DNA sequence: TGTGCCAGCAAAAGGTTGGAGAATTCACCCCTCCACTTT. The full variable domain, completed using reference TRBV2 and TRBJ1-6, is EPEVTQTPSHQVTQMGQEVILRCVPISNHLYFYWYRQILGQKVEFLVSFYNNEISEKSEIFDDQFSVERPDGSNFTLKIRSTKLEDSAMYFCASKRLENSPLHFGNGTRLTVT.

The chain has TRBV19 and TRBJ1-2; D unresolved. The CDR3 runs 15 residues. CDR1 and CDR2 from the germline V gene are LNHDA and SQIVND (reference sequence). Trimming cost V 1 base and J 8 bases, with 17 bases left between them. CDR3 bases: TGTGCCAGTAGTATAGCCCCCTCCGGGGTAAGCGGCTACACCTTC. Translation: CASSIAPSGVSGYTF.

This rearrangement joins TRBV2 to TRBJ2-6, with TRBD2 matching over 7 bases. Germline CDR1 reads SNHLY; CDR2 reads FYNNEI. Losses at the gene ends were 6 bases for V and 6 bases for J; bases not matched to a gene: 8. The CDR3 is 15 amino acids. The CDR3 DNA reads TGTGCCAGCAGGGAATTAGCGGGCCCGGCCAACGTCCTGACTTTC. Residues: CASRELAGPANVLTF.

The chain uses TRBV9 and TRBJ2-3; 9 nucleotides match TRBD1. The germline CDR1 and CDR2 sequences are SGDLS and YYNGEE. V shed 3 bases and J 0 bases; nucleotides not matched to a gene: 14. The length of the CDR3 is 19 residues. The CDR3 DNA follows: TGTGCCAGCAGCGCCCTGGGGACAGGGCGACATGCTAGCACAGATACGCAGTATTTT. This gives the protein CASSALGTGRHASTDTQYF.

CDR3 DNA sequence: TGCAGCGTGTCGGGACTAGCGCTCCACGAGCAGTACTTC. Protein sequence: CSVSGLALHEQYF. V is TRBV29-1 and J is TRBJ2-7, with 10 bases lining up with TRBD2. Germline CDR1 reads SQVTM; CDR2 reads ANQGSEA. The V segment lost 6 bases and the J segment 5 bases; nucleotides outside the gene matches: 7. The CDR3 runs 13 residues.

CDR3 loop: CASSSQGAYSPLHF. The CDR3 DNA follows: TGTGCCAGCAGTTCTCAGGGGGCTTATTCACCCCTCCACTTT. The chain has TRBV6-5 and TRBJ1-6; 8 bases agree with TRBD1. The germline gives CDR1 MNHEY, CDR2 SVGAGI. The CDR3 sequence is 14 residues long. The trim removed 4 bases at V and 8 bases at J, leaving 4 bases unmatched.

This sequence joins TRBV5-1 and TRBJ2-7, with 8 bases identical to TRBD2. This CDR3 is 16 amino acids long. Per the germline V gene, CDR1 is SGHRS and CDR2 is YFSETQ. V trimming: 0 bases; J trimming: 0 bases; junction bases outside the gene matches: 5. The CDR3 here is CASSLGGGTPSYEQYF. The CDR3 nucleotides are TGCGCCAGCAGCTTGGGCGGGGGGACTCCCTCCTACGAGCAGTACTTC.

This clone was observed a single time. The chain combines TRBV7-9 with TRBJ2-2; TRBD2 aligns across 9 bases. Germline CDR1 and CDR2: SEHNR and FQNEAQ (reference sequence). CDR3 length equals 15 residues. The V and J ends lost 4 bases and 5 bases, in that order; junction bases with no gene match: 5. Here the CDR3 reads CASSSGTSYTGELFF. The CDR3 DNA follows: TGTGCCAGCAGCTCCGGGACTAGCTATACCGGGGAGCTGTTTTTT.

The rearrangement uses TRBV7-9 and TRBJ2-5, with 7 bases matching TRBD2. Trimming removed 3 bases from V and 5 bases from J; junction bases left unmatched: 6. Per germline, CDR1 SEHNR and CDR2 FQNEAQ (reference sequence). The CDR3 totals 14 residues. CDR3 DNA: TGTGCCAGCAGCTTGGGGGGGAGGAGGGAGACCCAGTACTTC. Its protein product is CASSLGGRRETQYF.

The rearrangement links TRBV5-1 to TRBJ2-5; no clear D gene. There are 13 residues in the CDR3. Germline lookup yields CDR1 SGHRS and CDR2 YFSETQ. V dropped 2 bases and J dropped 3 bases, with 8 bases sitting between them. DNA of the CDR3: TGCGCCAGCAGCTTCGCGCCCGAAGAGACCCAGTACTTC. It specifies CASSFAPEETQYF.

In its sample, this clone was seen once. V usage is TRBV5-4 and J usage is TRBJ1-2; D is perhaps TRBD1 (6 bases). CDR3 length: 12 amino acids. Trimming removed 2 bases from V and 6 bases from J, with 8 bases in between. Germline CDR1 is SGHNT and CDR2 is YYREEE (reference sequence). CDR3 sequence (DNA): TGTGCCAGCAGCTTTGGGACAAATGGCTACACCTTC. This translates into CASSFGTNGYTF.

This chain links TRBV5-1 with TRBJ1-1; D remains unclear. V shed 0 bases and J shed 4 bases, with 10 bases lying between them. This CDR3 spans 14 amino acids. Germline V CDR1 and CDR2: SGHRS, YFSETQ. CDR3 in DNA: TGCGCCAGCAGCTTGGCTCCCCACGGCACTGAAGCTTTCTTT. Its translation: CASSLAPHGTEAFF. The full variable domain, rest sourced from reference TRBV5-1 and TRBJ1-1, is KAGVTQTPRYLIKTRGQQVTLSCSPISGHRSVSWYQQTPGQGLQFLFEYFSETQRNKGNFPGRFSGRQFSNSRSEMNVSTLELGDSALYLCASSLAPHGTEAFFGQGTRLTVV.

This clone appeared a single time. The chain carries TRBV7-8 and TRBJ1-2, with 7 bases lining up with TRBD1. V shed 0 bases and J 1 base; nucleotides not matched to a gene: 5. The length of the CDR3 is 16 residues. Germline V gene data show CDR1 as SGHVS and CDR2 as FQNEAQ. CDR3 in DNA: TGTGCCAGCAGCTTAGCGGGCGCAGGGGGTAACTATGGCTACACCTTC. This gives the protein CASSLAGAGGNYGYTF.

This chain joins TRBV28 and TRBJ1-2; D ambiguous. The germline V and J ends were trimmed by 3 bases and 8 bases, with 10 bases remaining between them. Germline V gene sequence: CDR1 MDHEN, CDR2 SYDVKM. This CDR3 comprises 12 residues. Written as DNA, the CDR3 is TGTGCCAGCAGTTTCTCGGGGAACGGCTACACCTTC. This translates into CASSFSGNGYTF.

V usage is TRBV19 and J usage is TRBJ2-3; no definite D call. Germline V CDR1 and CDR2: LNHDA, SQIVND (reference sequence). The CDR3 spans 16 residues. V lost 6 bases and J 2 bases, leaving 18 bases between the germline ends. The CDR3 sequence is CASRSQWSSPTDTQYF. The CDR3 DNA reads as TGTGCCAGTAGGTCGCAATGGAGTAGTCCCACAGATACGCAGTATTTT.

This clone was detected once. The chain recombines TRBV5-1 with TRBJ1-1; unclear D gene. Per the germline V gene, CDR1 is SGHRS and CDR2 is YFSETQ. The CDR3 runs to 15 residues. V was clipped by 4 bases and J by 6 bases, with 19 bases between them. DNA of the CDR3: TGCGCCAGCAGCAGATTACACATGATAATCCCTGAAGCTTTCTTT. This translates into CASSRLHMIIPEAFF.

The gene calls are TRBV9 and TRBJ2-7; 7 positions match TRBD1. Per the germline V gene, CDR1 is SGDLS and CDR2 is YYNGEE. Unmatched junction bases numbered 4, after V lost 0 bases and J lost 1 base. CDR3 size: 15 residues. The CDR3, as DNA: TGTGCCAGCAGCGTAGCGGCAGGGGGATCCTACGAGCAGTACTTC. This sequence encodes CASSVAAGGSYEQYF.

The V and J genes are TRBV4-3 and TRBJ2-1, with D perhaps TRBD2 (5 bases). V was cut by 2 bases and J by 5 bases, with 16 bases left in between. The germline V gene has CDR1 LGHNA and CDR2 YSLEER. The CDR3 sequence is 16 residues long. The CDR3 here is CASSQFGVLPHNEQFF. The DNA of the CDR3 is TGCGCCAGCAGCCAATTCGGGGTACTCCCCCACAATGAGCAGTTCTTC.

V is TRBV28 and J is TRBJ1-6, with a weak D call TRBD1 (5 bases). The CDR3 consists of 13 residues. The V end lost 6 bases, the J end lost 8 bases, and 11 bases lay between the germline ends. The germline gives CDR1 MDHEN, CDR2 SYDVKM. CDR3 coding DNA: TGTGCCAGCAGCGGGCAGGGTTATTCACCCCTCCACTTT. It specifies CASSGQGYSPLHF.

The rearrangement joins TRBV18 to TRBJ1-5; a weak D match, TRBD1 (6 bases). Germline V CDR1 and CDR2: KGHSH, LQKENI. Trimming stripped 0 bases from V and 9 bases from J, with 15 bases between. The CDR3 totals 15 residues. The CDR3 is CASSPPGRQTGPQHF. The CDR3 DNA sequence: TGTGCCAGCTCACCACCAGGGCGCCAGACAGGGCCCCAGCATTTT.